The 27 T cell receptor beta chains below were found in one sample sequenced in a study of blood T cells in healthy people across ages. A second about 6 to 12 cycle PCR used barcoded and J-beta primers. Each CDR3 protein is one row after TCRdb ran MiXCR on the 5' RACE reads. The table shows about 640,000 distinct CDR3 sequences, with about 54% occurring only once. The sequencing sample was made of blood. The origin of the receptors is a man between 60 and 75 years old in good health.

This CDR3 reads CASSLGQGSEETQYF. CDR3 sequence (DNA): TGCGCCAGCAGCCTCGGACAGGGATCGGAAGAGACCCAGTACTTC. The chain links TRBV5-1 to TRBJ2-5, with 8 bases aligning to TRBD1. V dropped 4 bases and J dropped 3; count of bases not matched to a gene: 8. The CDR3 consists of 15 residues. Looked up from germline, CDR1 is SGHRS and CDR2 is YFSETQ.

This clonotype was counted a few times. This chain's CDR3 is CASSLRGQNQETQYF. In DNA, the CDR3 is TGTGCCAGCAGCTTAAGGGGCCAGAACCAAGAGACCCAGTACTTC. The chain couples TRBV11-2 to TRBJ2-5, with D tentatively TRBD1 (5 bases). Germline V gives CDR1 SGHAT, CDR2 FQNNGV. With 2 bases removed from V and 0 bases from J, the gap between germline ends came to 10 bases. CDR3 length: 15 residues.

The chain employs TRBV27 and TRBJ1-2; D uncertain. The germline CDR1 and CDR2 sequences are MNHEY and SMNVEV (reference sequence). The CDR3 is 11 residues long. Trimming took off 11 bases at V and 7 bases at J, with 14 bases between the two ends. The CDR3 is CAARSLCGYTF. In DNA form, the CDR3 reads TGTGCCGCTCGTTCGCTCTGTGGCTACACCTTC.

The rearrangement joins TRBV5-1 to TRBJ2-1; TRBD2 matches at 13 bases. V was clipped by 4 bases and J by 5 bases; unmatched bases: 3. The CDR3 contains 15 residues. CDR1 and CDR2 (germline): SGHRS, YFSETQ. This CDR3 is CASSHGLAGDNEQFF. The CDR3 DNA is TGCGCCAGCAGCCATGGACTAGCGGGGGACAATGAGCAGTTCTTC.

V gene TRBV12-3 or TRBV12-4 combines with J gene TRBJ2-5, with 7 bases lining up with TRBD2. CDR3 length: 17 amino acids. J was trimmed by 0 bases and V by 0 bases; bases with no gene match: 7. The CDR3 DNA follows: TGTGCCAGCAGTTTAGCTTCGGGGGGAGGTTACCAAGAGACCCAGTACTTC. Protein sequence: CASSLASGGGYQETQYF.

This chain connects TRBV7-2 to TRBJ2-5; TRBD2 aligns across 7 bases. Unmatched junction bases numbered 4, after V lost 5 bases and J lost 1 base. Germline lookup yields CDR1 SGHTA and CDR2 FQGNSA. The CDR3 loop spans 14 amino acids. In nucleotides, the CDR3 is TGTGCCAGCAGCCGACGACTAGCCCAAGAGACCCAGTACTTC. It yields the protein CASSRRLAQETQYF. Filled out from reference TRBV7-2 and TRBJ2-5, the complete variable domain reads GAGVSQSPSNKVTEKGKDVELRCDPISGHTALYWYRQSLGQGLEFLIYFQGNSAPDKSGLPSDRFSAERTGGSVSTLTIQRTQQEDSAVYLCASSRRLAQETQYFGPGTRLLVL.

The V call is TRBV24-1, the J call TRBJ1-4, with D maybe TRBD1 (5 bases). This CDR3 spans 13 amino acids. Germline CDR1 KGHDR, CDR2 SFDVKD. Trimming pared 9 bases from V and 3 bases from J, leaving 10 bases between. The chain's CDR3 is CATQRGPNEKLFF. The DNA for the CDR3 is TGTGCCACCCAGAGGGGACCTAATGAAAAACTGTTTTTT.

The CDR3 sequence is CSARVRGGDYGYTF. The CDR3 nucleotides are TGCAGTGCTAGAGTTCGGGGTGGCGACTATGGCTACACCTTC. This chain uses TRBV20-1 with TRBJ1-2; D is uncertain. V was shortened by 1 base and J by 3 bases, with 12 bases between the two germline ends. The germline V gene has CDR1 DFQATT and CDR2 SNEGSKA (reference sequence). This CDR3 comprises 14 residues.

This clonotype occurred once. V is TRBV4-2 and J is TRBJ2-3, with 8 positions matching TRBD1. Germline V gene sequence: CDR1 LGHNA, CDR2 YNFKEQ. This CDR3 is 16 amino acids long. V shed 2 bases and J 6 bases; nucleotides not matched to a gene: 10. In nucleotides, the CDR3 is TGTGCCAGCAGCCAACAACCCGGGACAGGTGTCGATACGCAGTATTTT. Translation gives CASSQQPGTGVDTQYF.

This clonotype occurred a few times. V usage is TRBV11-2 and J usage is TRBJ2-1; 9 positions match TRBD1. From germline, CDR1 is SGHAT and CDR2 FQNNGV. V lost 5 bases, J lost 10 bases, and 3 bases stayed unmatched. This CDR3 has 12 amino acids. The CDR3 spells CASSHGQGEQFF. CDR3 bases: TGTGCCAGCAGCCATGGACAGGGGGAGCAGTTCTTC. Full variable domain (missing parts from reference TRBV11-2 and TRBJ2-1): EAGVAQSPRYKIIEKRQSVAFWCNPISGHATLYWYQQILGQGPKLLIQFQNNGVVDDSQLPKDRFSAERLKGVDSTLKIQPAKLEDSAVYLCASSHGQGEQFFGPGTRLTVL.

As DNA, the CDR3 is TGTGCCAGCAGCGGACAGTTAAGCAATCAGCCCCAGCATTTT. It codes for CASSGQLSNQPQHF. The J gene is TRBJ1-5, the V gene TRBV3-1; TRBD1 is a possible D gene (6 bases). Germline-derived CDR1 and CDR2 are LGHDT and YNNKEL (reference sequence). Trimming stripped 5 bases from V and 1 base from J, with 9 bases between. The CDR3 is made up of 14 amino acids. The full variable domain, in which reference TRBV3-1 and TRBJ1-5 provide the parts outside the CDR3, is DTAVSQTPKYLVTQMGNDKSIKCEQNLGHDTMYWYKQDSKKFLKIMFSYNNKELIINETVPNRFSPKSPDKAHLNLHINSLELGDSAVYFCASSGQLSNQPQHFGDGTRLSIL.

This rearrangement joins TRBV19 to TRBJ1-2, with no clear D. Looked up from germline, CDR1 is LNHDA and CDR2 is SQIVND (reference sequence). The V and J ends lost 3 bases and 7 bases respectively, with 15 bases between them. This CDR3 is 14 amino acids long. For the CDR3, the DNA is TGTGCCAGTAGTATGATGGGAGAACCACTTGGCTACACCTTC. Its translation: CASSMMGEPLGYTF. The full variable domain, with the rest looked up from reference TRBV19 and TRBJ1-2, is DGGITQSPKYLFRKEGQNVTLSCEQNLNHDAMYWYRQDPGQGLRLIYYSQIVNDFQKGDIAEGYSVSREKKESFPLTVTSAQKNPTAFYLCASSMMGEPLGYTFGSGTRLTVV.

The chain employs TRBV29-1 and TRBJ2-1; TRBD2 is a possible D gene (6 bases). Gene TRBJ2-7 matches the end of the DNA better, so the J call may be wrong. The CDR3 is 12 amino acids. Germline V lookup: CDR1 SQVTM, CDR2 ANQGSEA. The CDR3 sequence: CSVEWGVREQYF. CDR3 bases: TGCAGCGTTGAATGGGGGGTACGGGAGCAGTACTTC.

This chain joins TRBV5-1 and TRBJ2-5; D remains unclear. Trimming stripped 4 bases from V and 2 bases from J, with 9 bases between. The germline gives CDR1 SGHRS, CDR2 YFSETQ. The CDR3 sequence is 13 residues long. The CDR3 DNA reads TGCGCCAGCAGCCACGAGCTACAAGAGACCCAGTACTTC. Its translation: CASSHELQETQYF.

This clonotype was detected only a few times. The V call is TRBV7-8, the J call TRBJ2-7; 11 bases are shared with TRBD1. The CDR3 sequence is 14 residues long. V dropped 4 bases and J dropped 8; count of bases not matched to a gene: 7. Germline assignment: CDR1 SGHVS and CDR2 FQNEAQ. CDR3 region: CASSSGTGGGKQYF. Here the CDR3 DNA reads TGTGCCAGCAGCTCGGGGACAGGGGGAGGAAAGCAGTACTTC.

This clonotype turned up a few times. The chain is built from TRBV29-1 and TRBJ2-1; possibly TRBD1 for D (6 bases). The germline V and J ends were trimmed by 0 bases and 5 bases, with 23 bases remaining between them. The CDR3 has 18 residues. Germline V gene data show CDR1 as SQVTM and CDR2 as ANQGSEA. CDR3: CSVEDAVGGSRANNEQFF. As DNA, the CDR3 is TGCAGCGTTGAAGATGCTGTAGGGGGTAGTCGCGCGAACAATGAGCAGTTCTTC.

Details on this clonotype: A clone one base away is much larger, so this may be a read error. The gene calls are TRBV5-1 and TRBJ2-7, with a possible D match to TRBD1 (5 bases). The CDR3 extends over 15 amino acids. From germline, CDR1 is SGHRS and CDR2 YFSETQ. In DNA, the CDR3 is TGCGCCGGCAGCTTGGGCACGGACACTTCCTACGAGCAGTACTTC. Protein sequence: CAGSLGTDTSYEQYF. Based on the CDR3 plus reference TRBV5-1 and TRBJ2-7, the full variable domain is KAGVTQTPRYLIKTRGQQVTLSCSPISGHRSVSWYQQTPGQGLQFLFEYFSETQRNKGNFPGRFSGRQFSNSRSEMNVSTLELGDSALYLCAGSLGTDTSYEQYFGPGTRLTVT.

This clonotype has more than one count but fewer than ten. The gene calls are TRBV12-3 or TRBV12-4 and TRBJ2-1, with no clear D. Trimming cost V 6 bases and J 2 bases, with 20 bases left between them. This CDR3 region has 17 residues. The CDR3 protein is CASSAYGLAYTYNEQFF. For the CDR3, the DNA is TGTGCCAGCAGCGCCTATGGCTTGGCGTACACCTACAATGAGCAGTTCTTC.

This clonotype was counted at least ten times. The rearrangement joins TRBV4-1 to TRBJ2-7; 10 nucleotides align to TRBD1. The length of the CDR3 is 14 residues. CDR1 and CDR2 from the germline V gene are MGHRA and YSYEKL. The V and J ends lost 4 bases and 4 bases, in that order; junction bases with no gene match: 4. This CDR3 reads CASSPSGQGYEQYF. The CDR3, as DNA: TGCGCCAGCAGCCCCTCGGGACAGGGGTACGAGCAGTACTTC.

This sequence joins TRBV12-3 or TRBV12-4 and TRBJ2-3; D may be TRBD1 (5 bases). The CDR3 runs 13 residues. The V end lost 8 bases, the J end lost 4 bases, and 13 bases lay between the germline ends. Here the CDR3 reads CASSGVGADTQYF. The CDR3, as DNA: TGTGCCAGCTCCGGCGTAGGGGCAGATACGCAGTATTTT.

This clonotype occurred a few times. CDR3 bases: TGTGCCAGCAGCCGACTAGCTATCTTCGGTGAGCAGTTCTTC. It specifies CASSRLAIFGEQFF. The chain joins TRBV7-3 to TRBJ2-1, with 7 bases aligning to TRBD2. Germline CDR1 and CDR2: SGHTA and FQGTGA. The CDR3 covers 14 residues. With V trimmed by 5 bases and J by 9 bases, 10 bases remained unmatched.

Only a few counts were recorded for this clonotype. Here the CDR3 reads CASSLGGGGGQETQYF. In DNA form, the CDR3 reads TGTGCCAGCAGCTTAGGAGGGGGGGGGGGCCAAGAGACCCAGTACTTC. This rearrangement joins TRBV7-2 to TRBJ2-5; tentative D call: TRBD2 (7 bases). This CDR3 contains 16 residues. Trimming shortened V by 1 base and J by 1 base, and 13 bases separated the two germline ends. Germline V gene data show CDR1 as SGHTA and CDR2 as FQGNSA.

The chain links TRBV2 to TRBJ2-2; possible D gene TRBD2, 6 bases. The CDR3 loop spans 15 amino acids. V was cut by 6 bases and J by 0 bases, with 11 bases left in between. In germline, CDR1 is SNHLY, CDR2 FYNNEI. The CDR3 loop is CASRWEDTNTGELFF. DNA of the CDR3: TGTGCCAGCAGGTGGGAGGACACGAACACCGGGGAGCTGTTTTTT.

The chain has TRBV7-9 and TRBJ1-6; 11 nucleotides align to TRBD1. Germline V gives CDR1 SEHNR, CDR2 FQNEAQ (reference sequence). V trimming: 4 bases; J trimming: 9 bases; junction bases outside the gene matches: 2. The CDR3 extends over 14 amino acids. The CDR3, as DNA: TGTGCCAGCAGCTCGGGACAGGGGGTTTCACCCCTCCACTTT. It is translated as CASSSGQGVSPLHF.

In the case of this clonotype: A read error may be the cause here, since a much bigger clone is one base away. J is TRBJ1-4 and V is TRBV5-1; D uncertain. The CDR3 extends over 14 amino acids. Trimming removed 0 bases from V and 0 bases from J, with 3 bases in between. Germline V CDR1 and CDR2: SGHRS, YFSETQ. The CDR3 reads CASSLEATNEKLFF. In DNA form, the CDR3 reads TGCGCCAGCAGCTTGGAGGCAACTAATGAAAAACTGTTTTTT.

The chain employs TRBV11-2 and TRBJ1-1; D is perhaps TRBD1 (5 bases). Germline CDR1 is SGHAT and CDR2 is FQNNGV. The CDR3 totals 16 residues. V was shortened by 4 bases and J by 0 bases, with 15 bases between the two germline ends. For the CDR3, the DNA is TGTGCCAGCAGCTCTTGGGGGGGAACTATGAACACTGAAGCTTTCTTT. As protein: CASSSWGGTMNTEAFF. Combining the CDR3 with reference TRBV11-2 and TRBJ1-1 gives the whole variable domain EAGVAQSPRYKIIEKRQSVAFWCNPISGHATLYWYQQILGQGPKLLIQFQNNGVVDDSQLPKDRFSAERLKGVDSTLKIQPAKLEDSAVYLCASSSWGGTMNTEAFFGQGTRLTVV.

The genes are TRBV6-6 and TRBJ2-7; 11 bases align to TRBD1. The length of the CDR3 is 15 residues. Germline loops: CDR1 MNHNY, CDR2 SVGAGI (reference sequence). J was trimmed by 0 bases and V by 6 bases; bases with no gene match: 4. CDR3 loop: CASRPGTGGSYEQYF. Here the CDR3 DNA reads TGTGCCAGCAGACCCGGGACAGGGGGCTCCTACGAGCAGTACTTC.